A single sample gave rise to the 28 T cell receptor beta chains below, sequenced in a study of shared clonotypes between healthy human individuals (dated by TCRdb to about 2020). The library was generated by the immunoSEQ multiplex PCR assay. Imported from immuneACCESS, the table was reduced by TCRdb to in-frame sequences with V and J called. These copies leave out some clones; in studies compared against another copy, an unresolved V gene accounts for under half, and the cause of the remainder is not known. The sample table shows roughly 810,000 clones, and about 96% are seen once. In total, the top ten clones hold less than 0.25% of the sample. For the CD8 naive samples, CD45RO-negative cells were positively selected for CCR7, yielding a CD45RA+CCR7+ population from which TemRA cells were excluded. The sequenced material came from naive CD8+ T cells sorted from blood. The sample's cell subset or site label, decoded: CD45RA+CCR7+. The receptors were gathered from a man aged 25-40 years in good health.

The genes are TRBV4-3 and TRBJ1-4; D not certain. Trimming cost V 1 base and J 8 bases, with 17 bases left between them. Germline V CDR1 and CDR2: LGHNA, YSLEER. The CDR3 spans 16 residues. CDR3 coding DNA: TGCGCCAGCAGCCAAGCCATCTGGGAGGTTGAGGAAAAACTGTTTTTT. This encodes CASSQAIWEVEEKLFF.

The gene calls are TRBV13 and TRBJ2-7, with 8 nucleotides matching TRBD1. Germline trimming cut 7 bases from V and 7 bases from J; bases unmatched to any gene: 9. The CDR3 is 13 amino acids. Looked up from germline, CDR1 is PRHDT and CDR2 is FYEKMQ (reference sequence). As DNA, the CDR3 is TGTGCCAGCACCATAGGACAGGGTGGTGAGCAGTACTTC. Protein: CASTIGQGGEQYF.

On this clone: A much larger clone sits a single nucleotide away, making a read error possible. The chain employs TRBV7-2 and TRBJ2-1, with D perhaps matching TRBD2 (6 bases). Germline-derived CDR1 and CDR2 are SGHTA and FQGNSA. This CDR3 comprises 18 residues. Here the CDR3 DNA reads TGTGCCGGCAGCTTATCCGCTCTGGCGGGATGGTCGTACAATGAGCAGTTCTTC. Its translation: CAGSLSALAGWSYNEQFF.

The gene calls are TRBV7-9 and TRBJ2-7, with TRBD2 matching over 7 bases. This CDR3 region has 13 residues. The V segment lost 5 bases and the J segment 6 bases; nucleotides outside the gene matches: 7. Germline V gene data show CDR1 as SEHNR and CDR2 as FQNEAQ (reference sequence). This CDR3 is CASSPSTSREQYF. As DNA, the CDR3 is TGTGCCAGCAGCCCTTCGACTAGCCGCGAGCAGTACTTC.

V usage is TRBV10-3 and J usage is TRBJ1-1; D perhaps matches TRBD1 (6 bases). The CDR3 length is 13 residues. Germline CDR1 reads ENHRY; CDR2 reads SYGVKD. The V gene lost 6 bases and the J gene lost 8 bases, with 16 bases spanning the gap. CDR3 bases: TGTGCCATCAGCGAGGAGGGACAATCCGAAGCTTTCTTT. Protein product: CAISEEGQSEAFF.

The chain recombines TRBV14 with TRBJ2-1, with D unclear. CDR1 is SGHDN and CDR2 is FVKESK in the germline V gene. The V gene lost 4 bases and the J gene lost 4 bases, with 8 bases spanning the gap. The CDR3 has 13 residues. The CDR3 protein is CASSPARYNEQFF. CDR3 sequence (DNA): TGTGCCAGCAGCCCTGCTAGGTACAATGAGCAGTTCTTC.

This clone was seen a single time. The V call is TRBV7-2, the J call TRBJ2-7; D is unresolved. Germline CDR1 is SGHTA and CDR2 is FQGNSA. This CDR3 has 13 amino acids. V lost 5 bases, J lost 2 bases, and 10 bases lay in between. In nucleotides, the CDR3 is TGTGCCAGCAGCCTCAACGGTCCCTACGAGCAGTACTTC. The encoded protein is CASSLNGPYEQYF.

The CDR3 coding sequence is TGCACCAGCAGCCAAGCCCAGATTAAGGGGAGGGAAAAACTGTTTTTT. It translates to CTSSQAQIKGREKLFF. This chain uses TRBV1 with TRBJ1-4. TRBV1 is a known pseudogene. CDR3 length equals 16 residues.

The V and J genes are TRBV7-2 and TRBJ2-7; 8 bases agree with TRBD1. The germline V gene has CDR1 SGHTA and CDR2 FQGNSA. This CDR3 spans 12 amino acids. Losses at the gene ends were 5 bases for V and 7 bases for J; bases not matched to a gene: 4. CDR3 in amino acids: CASSLDRDEQYF. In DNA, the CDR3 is TGTGCCAGCAGCCTGGACAGGGATGAGCAGTACTTC.

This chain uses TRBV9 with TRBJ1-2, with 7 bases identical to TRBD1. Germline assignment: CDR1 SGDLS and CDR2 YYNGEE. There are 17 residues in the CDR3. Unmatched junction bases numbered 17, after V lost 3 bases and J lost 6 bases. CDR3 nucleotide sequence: TGTGCCAGCAGCGCGCCCAATACCATAACAGGGGCTGATGGCTACACCTTC. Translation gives CASSAPNTITGADGYTF.

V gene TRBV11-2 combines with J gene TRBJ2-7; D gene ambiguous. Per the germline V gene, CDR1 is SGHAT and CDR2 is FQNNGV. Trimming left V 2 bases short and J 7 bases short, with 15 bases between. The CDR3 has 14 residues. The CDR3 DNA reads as TGTGCCAGCAGCTTATCCCCTTCAGGTAGAGAGCAGTACTTC. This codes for CASSLSPSGREQYF.

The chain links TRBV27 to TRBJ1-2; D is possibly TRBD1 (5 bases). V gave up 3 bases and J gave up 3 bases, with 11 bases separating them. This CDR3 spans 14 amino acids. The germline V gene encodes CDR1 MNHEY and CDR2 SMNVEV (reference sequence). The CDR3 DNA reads TGTGCCAGCAGTTTGATAGGGACGGACTATGGCTACACCTTC. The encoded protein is CASSLIGTDYGYTF.

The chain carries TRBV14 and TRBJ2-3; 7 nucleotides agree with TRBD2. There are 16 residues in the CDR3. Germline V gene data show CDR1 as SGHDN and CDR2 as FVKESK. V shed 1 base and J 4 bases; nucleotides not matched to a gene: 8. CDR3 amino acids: CASSQVAGEAPDTQYF. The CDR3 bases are TGTGCCAGCAGCCAAGTGGCGGGAGAGGCCCCAGATACGCAGTATTTT.

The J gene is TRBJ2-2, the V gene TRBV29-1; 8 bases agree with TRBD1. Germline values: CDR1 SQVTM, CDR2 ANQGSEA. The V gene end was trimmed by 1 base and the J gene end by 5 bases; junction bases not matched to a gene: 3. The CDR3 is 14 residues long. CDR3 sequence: CSVEGTGRTGELFF. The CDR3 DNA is TGCAGCGTTGAAGGGACAGGGCGAACCGGGGAGCTGTTTTTT.

The CDR3 reads CASSLRGHYEQYF. CDR3 bases: TGTGCCAGCAGCTTAAGGGGGCATTACGAGCAGTACTTC. This rearrangement joins TRBV11-3 to TRBJ2-7, with 7 bases matching TRBD1. The CDR3 is 13 residues long. V was pared by 2 bases and J by 4 bases, with 2 bases of the junction left unmatched. In germline, CDR1 is SGHNT, CDR2 YENEEA.

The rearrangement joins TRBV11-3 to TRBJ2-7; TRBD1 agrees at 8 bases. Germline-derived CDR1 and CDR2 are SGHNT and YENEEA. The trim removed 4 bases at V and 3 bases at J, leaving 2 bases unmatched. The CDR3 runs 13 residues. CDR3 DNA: TGTGCCAGCAGCTCGACAGGGGACTACGAGCAGTACTTC. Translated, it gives CASSSTGDYEQYF.

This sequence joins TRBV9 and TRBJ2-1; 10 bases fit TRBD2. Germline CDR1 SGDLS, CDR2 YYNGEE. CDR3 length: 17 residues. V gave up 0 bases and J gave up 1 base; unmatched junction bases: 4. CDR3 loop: CASSVDASGSSYNEQFF. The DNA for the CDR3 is TGTGCCAGCAGCGTAGATGCTAGCGGGAGTTCCTACAATGAGCAGTTCTTC.

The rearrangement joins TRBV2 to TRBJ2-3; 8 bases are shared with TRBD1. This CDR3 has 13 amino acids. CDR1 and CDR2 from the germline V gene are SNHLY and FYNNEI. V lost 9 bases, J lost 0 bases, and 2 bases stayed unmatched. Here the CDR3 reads CARGQESTDTQYF. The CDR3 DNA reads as TGTGCCAGGGGACAGGAGAGCACAGATACGCAGTATTTT.

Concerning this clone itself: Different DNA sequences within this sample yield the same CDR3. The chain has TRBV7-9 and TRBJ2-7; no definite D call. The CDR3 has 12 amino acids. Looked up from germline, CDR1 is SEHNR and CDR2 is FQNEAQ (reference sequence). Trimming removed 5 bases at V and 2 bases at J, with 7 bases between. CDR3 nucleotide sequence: TGTGCCAGCAGCGATGGTCCCTACGAGCAGTACTTC. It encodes CASSDGPYEQYF. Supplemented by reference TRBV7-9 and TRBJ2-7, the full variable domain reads DTGVSQNPRHKITKRGQNVTFRCDPISEHNRLYWYRQTLGQGPEFLTYFQNEAQLEKSRLLSDRFSAERPKGSFSTLEIQRTEQGDSAMYLCASSDGPYEQYFGPGTRLTVT.

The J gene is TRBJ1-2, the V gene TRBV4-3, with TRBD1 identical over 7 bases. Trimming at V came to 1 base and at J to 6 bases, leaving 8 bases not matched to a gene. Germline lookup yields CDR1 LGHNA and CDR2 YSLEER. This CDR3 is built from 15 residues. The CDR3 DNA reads TGCGCCAGCAGCCAAGCCTGGTTAGGGGGCGATGGCTACACCTTC. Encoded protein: CASSQAWLGGDGYTF.

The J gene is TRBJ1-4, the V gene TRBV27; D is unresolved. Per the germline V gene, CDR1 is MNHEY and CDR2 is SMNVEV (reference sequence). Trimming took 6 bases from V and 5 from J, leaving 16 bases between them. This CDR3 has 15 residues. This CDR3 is CASSQYQGFNEKLFF. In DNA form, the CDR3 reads TGTGCCAGCAGCCAATACCAAGGGTTCAATGAAAAACTGTTTTTT.

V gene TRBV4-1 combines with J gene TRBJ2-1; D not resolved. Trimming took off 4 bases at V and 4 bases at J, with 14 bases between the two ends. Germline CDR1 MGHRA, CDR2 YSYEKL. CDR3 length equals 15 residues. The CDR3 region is CASSLEETTYNEQFF. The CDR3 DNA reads TGCGCCAGCAGCCTAGAGGAGACCACGTACAATGAGCAGTTCTTC.

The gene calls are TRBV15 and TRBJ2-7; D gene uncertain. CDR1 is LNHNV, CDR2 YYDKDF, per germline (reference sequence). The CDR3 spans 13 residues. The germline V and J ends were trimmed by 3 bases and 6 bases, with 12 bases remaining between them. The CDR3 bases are TGTGCCACCAGCAGGAGCAGAAACAGCGAGCAGTACTTC. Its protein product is CATSRSRNSEQYF.

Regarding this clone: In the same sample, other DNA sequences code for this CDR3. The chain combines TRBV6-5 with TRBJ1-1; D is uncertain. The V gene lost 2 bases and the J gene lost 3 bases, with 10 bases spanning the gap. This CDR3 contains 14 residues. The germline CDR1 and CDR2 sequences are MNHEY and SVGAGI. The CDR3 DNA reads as TGTGCCAGCAGTTACGAGGGATTATACACTGAAGCTTTCTTT. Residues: CASSYEGLYTEAFF.

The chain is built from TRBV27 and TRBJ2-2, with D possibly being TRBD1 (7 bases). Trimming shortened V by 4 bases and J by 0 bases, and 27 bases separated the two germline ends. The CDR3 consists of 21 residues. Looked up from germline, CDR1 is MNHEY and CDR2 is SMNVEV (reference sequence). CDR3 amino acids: CASSSRGTVEYTTPNTGELFF. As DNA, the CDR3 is TGTGCCAGCAGTTCACGGGGGACAGTCGAATACACCACCCCGAACACCGGGGAGCTGTTTTTT.

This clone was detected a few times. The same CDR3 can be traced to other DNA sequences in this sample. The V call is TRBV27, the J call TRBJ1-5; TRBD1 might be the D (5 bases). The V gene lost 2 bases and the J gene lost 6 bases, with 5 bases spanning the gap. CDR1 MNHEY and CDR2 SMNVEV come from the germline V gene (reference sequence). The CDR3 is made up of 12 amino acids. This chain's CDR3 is CASSLGGQPQHF. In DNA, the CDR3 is TGTGCCAGCAGTTTAGGGGGTCAGCCCCAGCATTTT.

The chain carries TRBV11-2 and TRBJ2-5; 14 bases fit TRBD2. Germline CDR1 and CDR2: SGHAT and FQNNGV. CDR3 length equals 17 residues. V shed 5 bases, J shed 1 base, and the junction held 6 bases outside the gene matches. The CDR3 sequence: CASSPRTSGRFQETQYF. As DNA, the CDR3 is TGTGCCAGCAGCCCACGGACTAGCGGGAGGTTCCAAGAGACCCAGTACTTC.

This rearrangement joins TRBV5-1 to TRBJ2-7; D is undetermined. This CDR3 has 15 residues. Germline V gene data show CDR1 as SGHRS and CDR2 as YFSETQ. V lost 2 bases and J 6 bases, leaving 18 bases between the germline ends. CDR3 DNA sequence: TGCGCCAGCAGCTTATGGGCGACTCCCCCAATCGAGCAGTACTTC. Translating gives CASSLWATPPIEQYF. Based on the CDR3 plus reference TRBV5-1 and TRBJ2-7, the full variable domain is KAGVTQTPRYLIKTRGQQVTLSCSPISGHRSVSWYQQTPGQGLQFLFEYFSETQRNKGNFPGRFSGRQFSNSRSEMNVSTLELGDSALYLCASSLWATPPIEQYFGPGTRLTVT.